This is a list of T cell receptor beta chains from one sample in a study of monozygotic twins with inflammatory bowel disease. With the 5' RACE reads reprocessed, TCRdb shows one record per CDR3 protein and no DNA. This repertoire includes around 370,000 distinct CDR3 sequences. The sequenced sample was blood. These receptor sequences come from a human donor with ulcerative colitis or Crohn's disease, or a healthy co-twin of an affected twin (not recorded which). The CDR3 runs from the conserved cysteine through the conserved F or W.

j_gene: TRBJ2-3; len: 13; v_gene: TRBV4-3; CDR3aa: CASSQDPTDTQYF
j_gene: TRBJ2-5; len: 16; v_gene: TRBV19; CDR3aa: CASSISWDRLWGTQYF
j_gene: TRBJ2-1; len: 12; v_gene: TRBV29-1; CDR3aa: CSVSRTYNEQFF
j_gene: TRBJ1-2; len: 14; v_gene: TRBV12-3/TRBV12-4; CDR3aa: CASSLSSFKGGYTF
j_gene: TRBJ2-4; len: 15; v_gene: TRBV25-1; CDR3aa: CASRRGSVTKNIQYF
j_gene: TRBJ2-7; len: 11; v_gene: TRBV29-1; CDR3aa: CSVDRDYEQYF
j_gene: TRBJ2-7; len: 14; v_gene: TRBV19; CDR3aa: CASSRRDRAAEQYF
j_gene: TRBJ2-5; len: 18; v_gene: TRBV9; CDR3aa: CASSYFRGSGGKGETQYF
j_gene: TRBJ1-1; len: 15; v_gene: TRBV7-9; CDR3aa: CASSPGTGGPPKAFF
j_gene: TRBJ2-7; len: 15; v_gene: TRBV18; CDR3aa: CASSTRGAGTYEQYF
j_gene: TRBJ2-1; len: 13; v_gene: TRBV27; CDR3aa: CASRAGGGNEQFF
j_gene: TRBJ1-1; len: 14; v_gene: TRBV20-1; CDR3aa: CSARTAGGNTEAFF
j_gene: TRBJ1-4; len: 17; v_gene: TRBV23-1; CDR3aa: CASSQSGRKPNVEKLFF
j_gene: TRBJ2-6; len: 11; v_gene: TRBV20-1; CDR3aa: CSARSPGVLTF
j_gene: TRBJ2-3; len: 15; v_gene: TRBV7-8; CDR3aa: CATRAGPGHTDTQYF
j_gene: TRBJ2-5; len: 12; v_gene: TRBV12-3/TRBV12-4; CDR3aa: CASRDRLGTQYF
j_gene: TRBJ2-5; len: 15; v_gene: TRBV7-2; CDR3aa: CASSRQWGRGETQYF
j_gene: TRBJ2-7; len: 15; v_gene: TRBV6-5; CDR3aa: CASSYSGQGVYEQYF
j_gene: TRBJ2-2; len: 14; v_gene: TRBV7-3; CDR3aa: CASSFQQGTGELFF
j_gene: TRBJ2-1; len: 13; v_gene: TRBV5-1; CDR3aa: CASSLAQYNEQFF
j_gene: TRBJ2-3; len: 14; v_gene: TRBV7-2; CDR3aa: CASSLAITPDTQYF
j_gene: TRBJ2-5; len: 15; v_gene: TRBV7-2; CDR3aa: CASSPEGGGQETQYF
j_gene: TRBJ2-5; len: 18; v_gene: TRBV5-1; CDR3aa: CASSAGQIVTVEVETQYF
j_gene: TRBJ1-1; len: 13; v_gene: TRBV12-3/TRBV12-4; CDR3aa: CASSRDVQGLAFF
j_gene: TRBJ2-2; len: 16; v_gene: TRBV18; CDR3aa: CASSPQGASNTGELFF
j_gene: TRBJ2-1; len: 16; v_gene: TRBV7-9; CDR3aa: CASSSPGLAGNNEQFF
j_gene: TRBJ2-2; len: 13; v_gene: TRBV5-5; CDR3aa: CASSFLHTGELFF
j_gene: TRBJ2-1; len: 15; v_gene: TRBV19; CDR3aa: CATTKRVVVANEQFF
j_gene: TRBJ1-2; len: 16; v_gene: TRBV4-2; CDR3aa: CASSQDQGAINYGYTF
j_gene: TRBJ1-1; len: 14; v_gene: TRBV12-3/TRBV12-4; CDR3aa: CASRPTGPRFGAFF
j_gene: TRBJ1-2; len: 13; v_gene: TRBV4-1; CDR3aa: CASSQEAGLGYTF
j_gene: TRBJ2-2; len: 15; v_gene: TRBV11-1; CDR3aa: CASSLDDSAGGELFF
j_gene: TRBJ2-7; len: 17; v_gene: TRBV4-3; CDR3aa: CASSPRRIGGPFYEQYF
j_gene: TRBJ2-2; len: 16; v_gene: TRBV3-1; CDR3aa: CASSQFHPRNTGELFF
j_gene: TRBJ2-7; len: 13; v_gene: TRBV20-1; CDR3aa: CSARKTASYEQYF
j_gene: TRBJ2-5; len: 15; v_gene: TRBV12-3/TRBV12-4; CDR3aa: CASSSDRESQETQYF
j_gene: TRBJ2-5; len: 17; v_gene: TRBV6-1; CDR3aa: CASRSVLGSRGTETQYF
j_gene: TRBJ2-1; len: 16; v_gene: TRBV24-1; CDR3aa: CATSDPGTGGRNEQFF
j_gene: TRBJ2-1; len: 15; v_gene: TRBV27; CDR3aa: CASAYGGKLYNEQFF
j_gene: TRBJ2-3; len: 15; v_gene: TRBV12-3/TRBV12-4; CDR3aa: CASSIRTSSTDTQYF
j_gene: TRBJ2-7; len: 15; v_gene: TRBV11-2; CDR3aa: CASSLGTGPSYEQYF
j_gene: TRBJ2-7; len: 13; v_gene: TRBV9; CDR3aa: CASSPRGGLEQYF
j_gene: TRBJ2-6; len: 16; v_gene: TRBV7-9; CDR3aa: CASSTGRRSGANVLTF
j_gene: TRBJ2-3; len: 16; v_gene: TRBV4-1; CDR3aa: CASSLRQGLSTDTQYF
j_gene: TRBJ2-1; len: 15; v_gene: TRBV3-1; CDR3aa: CASSQALAGFNEQFF
j_gene: TRBJ1-2; len: 14; v_gene: TRBV20-1; CDR3aa: CSARDQGPGYGYTF
j_gene: TRBJ2-2; len: 17; v_gene: TRBV5-5; CDR3aa: CASSSPGLAGYTGELFF
j_gene: TRBJ2-7; len: 17; v_gene: TRBV12-3/TRBV12-4; CDR3aa: CASSSRPRTGGPYEQYF
j_gene: TRBJ2-1; len: 17; v_gene: TRBV7-2; CDR3aa: CASSLVPGGGPYNEQFF
j_gene: TRBJ2-7; len: 14; v_gene: TRBV13; CDR3aa: CASSSFLQGSEQYF
j_gene: TRBJ2-5; len: 11; v_gene: TRBV20-1; CDR3aa: CSAHLGETQYF
j_gene: TRBJ2-5; len: 15; v_gene: TRBV6-5; CDR3aa: CASSTGTVAEETQYF
j_gene: TRBJ2-1; len: 17; v_gene: TRBV4-3; CDR3aa: CASSQEGDGSGLAGQFF
j_gene: TRBJ2-2; len: 14; v_gene: TRBV4-3; CDR3aa: CASSQDSGAGELFF
j_gene: TRBJ2-3; len: 17; v_gene: TRBV6-1; CDR3aa: CASSELLGAGGTDTQYF
j_gene: TRBJ2-3; len: 15; v_gene: TRBV10-3; CDR3aa: CAISGRGRDPDTQYF
j_gene: TRBJ1-4; len: 16; v_gene: TRBV20-1; CDR3aa: CSAREYRGTTNEKLFF
j_gene: TRBJ2-7; len: 13; v_gene: TRBV13; CDR3aa: CASSLAPGVEQYF
j_gene: TRBJ2-1; len: 16; v_gene: TRBV20-1; CDR3aa: CSASFWTGGIYNEQFF